This is a list of T cell receptor beta chains from one sample in a study of technical replicates of blood from a few donors. Method: immunoSEQ multiplex PCR; TCRdb's copy keeps in-frame clones and lacks some. Among 80,000 to 95,000 clones listed, about 96% were seen once. Sequencing was done on a sample of T cells isolated from PBMCs. Receptors were obtained from a human donor in good health. CDR3s include the opening cysteine and the closing phenylalanine or tryptophan. A D gene is named only where the DNA matches it firmly. Only part of the rows carry a size: once, few, many, or a class if the clone is expanded.

clone size	V gene	J gene	D gene	CDR3 DNA	CDR3 protein
NA	TRBV5-1	TRBJ2-1	TRBD2	TGCGCCAGCAGCTCCACCGGGACTAGCGGGAGGGCCACCTACAATGAGCAGTTCTTC	CASSSTGTSGRATYNEQFF
NA	TRBV6-1	TRBJ2-5	NA	TGTGCCAGCAGTGAAGAGACTTTCGGGGTTTCCTACCAAGAGACCCAGTACTTC	CASSEETFGVSYQETQYF
NA	TRBV30	TRBJ1-3	NA	TGTGCCTGGAGTGTAGAAGTCGGGGGTTCTGGAAACACCATATATTTT	CAWSVEVGGSGNTIYF
NA	TRBV29-1	TRBJ2-3	NA	TGCAGCGTTATCGGGAGACTAACAGATACGCAGTATTTT	CSVIGRLTDTQYF
NA	TRBV7-9	TRBJ2-5	NA	TGTGCCAGCAGCCGGACAGCCCAAGAGACCCAGTACTTC	CASSRTAQETQYF
NA	TRBV4-2	TRBJ1-2	NA	TGTGCCAGCAACTTAGAACACAGGGAACTTAACTATGGCTACACCTTC	CASNLEHRELNYGYTF
NA	TRBV6-1	TRBJ2-1	TRBD2	TGTGCCAGCAGTGAACTAGCGGGAGGGTACAATGAGCAGTTCTTC	CASSELAGGYNEQFF
NA	TRBV5-6	TRBJ2-5	NA	TGTGCCAGCAGCCCGGAGCAGGGTATGGCAGAGACCCAGTACTTC	CASSPEQGMAETQYF
NA	TRBV7-9	TRBJ1-1	TRBD1	TGTGCCAGCAGCGAGGAGGGGGCTAGAACTGAAGCTTTCTTT	CASSEEGARTEAFF
NA	TRBV7-9	TRBJ2-1	TRBD2	TGTGCCAGCAGCTTACTAGCGGGAGACAATGAGCAGTTCTTC	CASSLLAGDNEQFF
NA	TRBV2	TRBJ2-7	TRBD1	TGTGCCAGCAGTGCTGCCGGGACAGGGGGCAGTGGGACCTACGAGCAGTACTTC	CASSAAGTGGSGTYEQYF
NA	TRBV9	TRBJ2-5	TRBD2	TGTGCCAGCAGCGTAGTCGGACTAGCGGGCCAAGAGACCCAGTACTTC	CASSVVGLAGQETQYF
once	TRBV27	TRBJ1-2	TRBD1	TGTGCCAGCAGTTTATCCGGGACAGCCTATGGCTACACCTTC	CASSLSGTAYGYTF
NA	TRBV7-2	TRBJ2-1	TRBD2	TGTGCCAGCAGCTTAGGGCGGGAGCTTGGGCAGTTCTTC	CASSLGRELGQFF
NA	TRBV6-4	TRBJ2-3	TRBD2	TGTGCCAGCAGTGACTCGGCTAGCGGGAGTAACACAGATACGCAGTATTTT	CASSDSASGSNTDTQYF
NA	TRBV5-1	TRBJ2-7	TRBD2	TGCGCCAGCAGCTCCATAGCGGGAGGCCCCTACGAGCAGTACTTC	CASSSIAGGPYEQYF
NA	TRBV28	TRBJ1-1	TRBD1	TGTGCCAGCAGTCAAGAGGACAGGAAAGCTTTCTTT	CASSQEDRKAFF
NA	TRBV4-1	TRBJ2-3	NA	TGCGCCAGCAGCCAGGACTGGCGGGCCTTCACAGATACGCAGTATTTT	CASSQDWRAFTDTQYF
once	TRBV7-3	TRBJ2-7	TRBD2	TGTGCCAGCAGTCTACTAGCGGGAGTGGGTGAGCAGTACTTC	CASSLLAGVGEQYF
NA	TRBV7-9	TRBJ2-5	NA	TGTGCCAGCAGCTTAATGTCGGAGACCCAGTACTTC	CASSLMSETQYF
NA	TRBV18	TRBJ2-7	TRBD2	TGTGCCAGCTCAACTAGCGGGAGCCTCTACGAGCAGTACTTC	CASSTSGSLYEQYF
once	TRBV13	TRBJ1-1	NA	TGTGCCAGCAGCTTAGTTGGGGCCCTAACTGAAGCTTTCTTT	CASSLVGALTEAFF
NA	TRBV6-1	TRBJ2-1	NA	TGTGCCAGCAGAGTTCCCGGGATAGGACGGAATGAGCAGTTCTTC	CASRVPGIGRNEQFF
NA	TRBV27	TRBJ1-2	NA	TGTGCCAGCAGTTTCCTATCACAGGGAGACCCTTTAAGGGGCTACACCTTC	CASSFLSQGDPLRGYTF
NA	TRBV9	TRBJ2-1	TRBD2	TGTGCCAGCAGCGTTAGCGGACTAGGGAATGAGCAGTTCTTC	CASSVSGLGNEQFF
NA	TRBV9	TRBJ2-2	NA	TGTGCCAGCAGCGTAGAAGGGGCCGGGGAGCTGTTTTTT	CASSVEGAGELFF
NA	TRBV19	TRBJ2-7	TRBD1	TGTGCCAGTAGCCGGGACAGGGGTTACGAGCAGTACTTC	CASSRDRGYEQYF
NA	TRBV5-6	TRBJ2-7	TRBD1	TGTGCCAGCAGCTTGGCCTGGAAGACAGGGCGGGACGAGCAGTACTTC	CASSLAWKTGRDEQYF
NA	TRBV25-1	TRBJ2-3	TRBD2	TGTGCCAGCAGCTTGGGGGCGGGAGGAGATACGCAGTATTTT	CASSLGAGGDTQYF
NA	TRBV10-2	TRBJ1-1	NA	TGCGCCAGCAGTGAGCAACCGGGGGCTGAAGCTTTCTTT	CASSEQPGAEAFF
NA	TRBV2	TRBJ2-1	TRBD2	TGTGCCAGCAGTGATCGCGGGAGGCCGTACAATGAGCAGTTCTTC	CASSDRGRPYNEQFF
NA	TRBV7-3	TRBJ2-5	NA	TGTGCCAGCAGTCTAGCCTACCAAGAGACCCAGTACTTC	CASSLAYQETQYF
NA	TRBV6-1	TRBJ2-1	TRBD1	TGTGCCAGCAGTGAATGGGGACAGGGAAGGGTTTCAGGGAATGAGCAGTTCTTC	CASSEWGQGRVSGNEQFF
NA	TRBV11-3	TRBJ2-1	NA	TGTGCCAGCAGCTTACAGTCCGCTTCCTACAATGAGCAGTTCTTC	CASSLQSASYNEQFF
NA	TRBV10-3	TRBJ2-1	NA	TGTGCCATCAGTGTAAACTACGTCAATGAGCAGTTCTTC	CAISVNYVNEQFF
NA	TRBV5-1	TRBJ1-1	TRBD1	TGCGCCAGCAGCATATCAGGGGGCAACACTGAAGCTTTCTTT	CASSISGGNTEAFF
NA	TRBV5-1	TRBJ2-7	TRBD2	TGCGCCAGCAGCTCTATGGACAGTGTCGTACTAGCGGGACGCTACGAGCAGTACTTC	CASSSMDSVVLAGRYEQYF
NA	TRBV9	TRBJ1-5	NA	TGTGCCAGCAGCGAGGGGGGGAATGACAATCAGCCCCAGCATTTT	CASSEGGNDNQPQHF
NA	TRBV6-5	TRBJ1-2	TRBD1	TGTGCCAGCAGTTACTCGACAGGGGGCGTCTATGGCTACACCTTC	CASSYSTGGVYGYTF
NA	TRBV29-1	TRBJ2-7	NA	TGCAGCGTTATTCCCGGGGAGGGGGGCTCCTACGAGCAGTACTTC	CSVIPGEGGSYEQYF
NA	TRBV6-1	TRBJ2-7	NA	TGTGCCAGCAGCCAGACAGTCTCCTACGAGCAGTACTTC	CASSQTVSYEQYF
NA	TRBV7-2	TRBJ2-1	NA	TGTGCCAGCAGCTTATTTGGTCGGGGGTCGGGTTACAATGAGCAGTTCTTC	CASSLFGRGSGYNEQFF
once	TRBV11-2	TRBJ1-4	NA	TGTGCCAGCAGCTTGACCAGGGGCGCTGAAAAACTGTTTTTT	CASSLTRGAEKLFF